The T cell receptor (beta chain) under discussion was sequenced for a study of T cells after posttransplantation cyclophosphamide. Cells defined as naive were viable CD3+CD4+ or CD3+CD8+ and CCR7+CD45RA+CD45RO-CD95-CD27+CD28+. The V end was cut by 7 bases, the J end by 0 bases, with 13 bases between. Germline-derived CDR1 and CDR2 are MNHEY and SVGAGI. The CDR3 covers 15 residues. The table came from immunoSEQ multiplex PCR; TCRdb's copy has only in-frame clones and leaves some out. The data show 10,000 to 13,000 clones, 85% to 95% seen once. This clonotype originated in a man younger than 40 in good health and a related stem cell transplant donor. J is TRBJ1-5 and V is TRBV6-5, with unresolved D. Sequencing input: naive CD8+ T cells sorted from PBMCs. CDR3 amino acids: CASKAAAYSNQPQHF. DNA of the CDR3: TGTGCCAGCAAAGCGGCCGCATATAGCAATCAGCCCCAGCATTTT.